The rows below give T cell receptor beta chains drawn from one sample of a study of T cell clones after liver transplantation. No antigen has been assigned to these receptors. Clones were read by immunoSEQ multiplex PCR, and TCRdb kept only the in-frame ones, dropping some. The data hold around 4,800 clones, with approximately 30% observed a single time. Sequenced sample: CD4+ T cells from cultured PBMCs. Receptors were obtained from a human patient who received a liver transplant. Part of the T cells may come from the graft donor. The CDR3 runs from the conserved cysteine through the conserved F or W. The D gene is left open where the match is weak. Size is omitted from some rows. Given values are once, few, many or a class for expanded clones.

TRBV9	16	TRBJ2-7	-	TRBD2	TGTGCCAGCAGCGTGGAGGGCGGGAGTGGCTCCTACGAGCAGTACTTC	CASSVEGGSGSYEQYF
TRBV7-2	16	TRBJ2-5	-	-	TGTGCCAGCAGCCAACGGCGGACAGCTCTAGGAGAGACCCAGTACTTC	CASSQRRTALGETQYF
TRBV7-6	12	TRBJ2-2	few	-	TGTGCCAGCAGCTTAGGCACCGGGGAGCTGTTTTTT	CASSLGTGELFF
TRBV23-1	12	TRBJ1-6	-	-	TGCGCCAGCAGTCTACCACGGGCACCCCTCCACTTT	CASSLPRAPLHF
TRBV6-5	13	TRBJ1-1	few	-	TGTGCCAGCAGCCCACAGGCGAACACTGAAGCTTTCTTT	CASSPQANTEAFF
TRBV6-6	13	TRBJ1-2	few	-	TGTGCCAGCAGCCCGGACAGAAATTATGGCTACACCTTC	CASSPDRNYGYTF
TRBV5-4	15	TRBJ2-1	-	TRBD2	TGTGCCAGCAGCTTGGAAGCGGGGTCCTACAATGAGCAGTTCTTC	CASSLEAGSYNEQFF
TRBV7-2	14	TRBJ2-1	-	-	TGTGCCAGCAGCTTGGCCTCGGGCGTCGATGAGCAGTTCTTC	CASSLASGVDEQFF
TRBV19	13	TRBJ2-5	-	-	TGTGCCAGTAGTATTTGGGGGAAGGAGACCCAGTACTTC	CASSIWGKETQYF
TRBV5-1	12	TRBJ2-5	medium-sized	-	TGCGCCAGCAACCTTTTAGGGGAGACCCAGTACTTC	CASNLLGETQYF
TRBV5-1	13	TRBJ1-3	medium-sized	-	TGCGCCAGCAGCTTCGGGACGGGAAACACCATATATTTT	CASSFGTGNTIYF
TRBV6-9	14	TRBJ2-5	-	-	TGTGCCAGCAGTTACTCCTGGGGGGAAGAGACCCAGTACTTC	CASSYSWGEETQYF
TRBV11-2	15	TRBJ2-1	-	-	TGTGCCAGCAGCCAATTTTTCGGCGCCTACAATGAGCAGTTCTTC	CASSQFFGAYNEQFF
TRBV28	11	TRBJ2-1	-	-	TGTGCCAGCAGTTTCTACAATGAGCAGTTCTTC	CASSFYNEQFF
TRBV28	15	TRBJ1-5	once	-	TGTGCCAGCAGTCGTTCAAGGGGCGGCCTTCAGCCCCAGCATTTT	CASSRSRGGLQPQHF
TRBV5-4	12	TRBJ1-2	medium-sized	-	TGTGCCAGCAGCCCCACCAACTATGGCTACACCTTC	CASSPTNYGYTF
TRBV28	16	TRBJ2-1	medium-sized	TRBD2	TGTGCCAGCAGTTGGGCGGGCGGGAGCTCCTACAATGAGCAGTTCTTC	CASSWAGGSSYNEQFF
TRBV4-3	16	TRBJ1-4	few	-	TGCGCCAGCAGCCAAGCCCCGACGGGGACTAATGAAAAACTGTTTTTT	CASSQAPTGTNEKLFF
TRBV9	15	TRBJ2-7	once	TRBD1	TGTGCCAGCAGCTTAGTCGGACAGGCACCCTACGAGCAGTACTTC	CASSLVGQAPYEQYF
TRBV11-2	12	TRBJ2-3	-	-	TGTGCCAGCAGCTGGGGGGCAGATACGCAGTATTTT	CASSWGADTQYF
TRBV5-1	16	TRBJ2-3	-	TRBD2	TGCGCCAGCAGCTTGGATACCGGGGGGTTGGTGGATACGCAGTATTTT	CASSLDTGGLVDTQYF
TRBV10-3	13	TRBJ2-5	-	-	TGTGCCATCACGGGGCAGGGTCAAGAGACCCAGTACTTC	CAITGQGQETQYF
TRBV6-4	13	TRBJ1-2	-	TRBD1	TGTGCCAGCAGTTGGCAGGGGGGTTATGGCTACACCTTC	CASSWQGGYGYTF
TRBV4-3	15	TRBJ2-7	-	-	TGCGCCAGCAGCCAAGAGGGCGCAGCCTCCTACGAGCAGTACTTC	CASSQEGAASYEQYF
TRBV28	15	TRBJ1-5	few	-	TGTGCCAGCAGTTTACTTCAGAGGGACGATCAGCCCCAGCATTTT	CASSLLQRDDQPQHF
TRBV7-3	12	TRBJ1-1	-	-	TGTGCCAGCAGCTGGCCGAACACTGAAGCTTTCTTT	CASSWPNTEAFF
TRBV9	13	TRBJ2-5	few	-	TGTGCCAGCAGCGTAGCCAGCCTCGAGACCCAGTACTTC	CASSVASLETQYF
TRBV5-6	16	TRBJ2-2	few	-	TGTGCCAGCAGCTTGGCGGGGGCCCGAACGTACGAGGAGCTGTTTTTT	CASSLAGARTYEELFF
TRBV7-2	13	TRBJ2-3	medium-sized	-	TGTGCCAGCAGCTTACAACACGCAGATACGCAGTATTTT	CASSLQHADTQYF